This T cell receptor beta chain came from a study of Graves' ophthalmopathy and Graves' hyperthyroidism. At the level of the study: The authors collected peripheral blood at initial diagnosis, before any treatment.

V was trimmed by 7 bases and J by 4 bases, leaving 10 bases between them. The CDR3 length is 11 residues. Germline loops: CDR1 SQVTM, CDR2 ANQGSEA. Ophthalmopathy was moderately-to-severely active, CAS at least 3, NOSPECS at least 4, lasting under 3 months. Orbital computed tomography, thyroid ultrasound, TRAb, serum thyroxine and clinical symptoms formed the basis of diagnosis. It was from about 10 ml of fresh peripheral blood that the PBMCs came. TCR beta CDR3 regions were amplified from RNA transcripts. After a first-round RT-PCR with HTBI primers, a second-round multiplex PCR was run. One entry per CDR3 protein results from TCRdb running MiXCR on the multiplex PCR reads. This table holds roughly 500,000 distinct CDR3 sequences, 13% to 15% found once. Many counts were recorded for this clonotype.

The TCR originated in a woman in her twenties or thirties with Graves' ophthalmopathy. The J gene is TRBJ1-2, the V gene TRBV29-1; D may be TRBD1 (5 bases). The sequencing input was blood. In DNA form, the CDR3 reads TGCAGCGCACAGGAGGGCTATGGCTACACCTTC. Amino acid sequence: CSAQEGYGYTF.